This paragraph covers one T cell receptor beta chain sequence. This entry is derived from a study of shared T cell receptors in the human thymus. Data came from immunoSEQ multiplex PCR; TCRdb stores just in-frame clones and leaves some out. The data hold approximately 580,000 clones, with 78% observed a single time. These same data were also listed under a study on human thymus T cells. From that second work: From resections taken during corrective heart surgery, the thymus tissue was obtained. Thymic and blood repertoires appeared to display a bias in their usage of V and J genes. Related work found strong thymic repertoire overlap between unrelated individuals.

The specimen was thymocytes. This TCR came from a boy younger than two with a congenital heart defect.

This CDR3 reads CASSCRVEGADYGYTF. In nucleotides, the CDR3 is TGTGCCAGCAGTTGCCGGGTGGAGGGGGCGGACTATGGCTACACCTTC. This chain connects TRBV28 to TRBJ1-2; TRBD1 matches 7 bases. Germline-derived CDR1 and CDR2 are MDHEN and SYDVKM. With 4 bases clipped from V and 3 bases from J, the junction kept 11 bases outside the gene matches. The CDR3 has 16 residues.